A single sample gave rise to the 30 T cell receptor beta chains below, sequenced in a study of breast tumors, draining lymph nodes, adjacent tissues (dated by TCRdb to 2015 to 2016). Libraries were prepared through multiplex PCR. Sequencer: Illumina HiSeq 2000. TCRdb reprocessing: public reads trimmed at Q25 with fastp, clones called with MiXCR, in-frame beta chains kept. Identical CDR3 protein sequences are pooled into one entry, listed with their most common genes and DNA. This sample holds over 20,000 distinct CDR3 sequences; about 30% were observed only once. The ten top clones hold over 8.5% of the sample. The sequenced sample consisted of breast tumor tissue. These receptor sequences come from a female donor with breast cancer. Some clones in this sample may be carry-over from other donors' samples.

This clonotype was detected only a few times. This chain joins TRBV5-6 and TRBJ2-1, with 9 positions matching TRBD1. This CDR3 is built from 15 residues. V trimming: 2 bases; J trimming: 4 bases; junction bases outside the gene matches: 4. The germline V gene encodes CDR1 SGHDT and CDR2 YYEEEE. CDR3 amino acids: CASSFGDRAYNEQFF. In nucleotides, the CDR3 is TGTGCCAGCAGCTTTGGGGACAGGGCTTACAATGAGCAGTTCTTC.

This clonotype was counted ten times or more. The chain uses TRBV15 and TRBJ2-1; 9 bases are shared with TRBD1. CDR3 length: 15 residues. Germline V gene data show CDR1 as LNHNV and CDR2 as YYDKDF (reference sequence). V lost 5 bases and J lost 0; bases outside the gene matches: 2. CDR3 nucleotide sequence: TGTGCCACCAGCGTGGGACAGGGCTCCTACAATGAGCAGTTCTTC. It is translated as CATSVGQGSYNEQFF.

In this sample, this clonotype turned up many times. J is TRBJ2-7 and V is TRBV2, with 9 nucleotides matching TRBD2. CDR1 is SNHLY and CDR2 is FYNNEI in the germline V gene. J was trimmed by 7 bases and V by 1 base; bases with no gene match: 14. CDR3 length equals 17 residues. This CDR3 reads CASSEDMSGGREREQYF. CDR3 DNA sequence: TGTGCCAGCAGTGAAGATATGTCTGGCGGGAGGGAAAGGGAGCAGTACTTC.

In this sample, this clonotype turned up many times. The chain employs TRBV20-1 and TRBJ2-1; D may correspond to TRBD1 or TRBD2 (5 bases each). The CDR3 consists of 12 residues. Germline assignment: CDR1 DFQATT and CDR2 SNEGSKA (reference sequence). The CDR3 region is CSPKRGSDEQFF. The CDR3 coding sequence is TGCAGCCCGAAGAGGGGTAGCGATGAGCAGTTCTTC.

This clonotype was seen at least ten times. Here the CDR3 reads CASRATSNYGYTF. CDR3 DNA: TGCGCCAGCAGGGCAACTTCTAACTATGGCTACACCTTC. The chain is built from TRBV5-1 and TRBJ1-2; D gene unclear. The CDR3 runs to 13 residues. V was trimmed by 5 bases and J by 0 bases, leaving 8 bases between them. Germline-derived CDR1 and CDR2 are SGHRS and YFSETQ.

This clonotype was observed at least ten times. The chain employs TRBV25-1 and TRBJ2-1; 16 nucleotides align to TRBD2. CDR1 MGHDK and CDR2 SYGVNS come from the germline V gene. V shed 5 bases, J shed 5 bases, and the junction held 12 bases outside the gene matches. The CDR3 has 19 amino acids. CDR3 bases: TGTGCCAGCAGTAGACCCCTGGGCGGGACTAGCGGGAGGGACAATGAGCAGTTCTTC. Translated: CASSRPLGGTSGRDNEQFF.

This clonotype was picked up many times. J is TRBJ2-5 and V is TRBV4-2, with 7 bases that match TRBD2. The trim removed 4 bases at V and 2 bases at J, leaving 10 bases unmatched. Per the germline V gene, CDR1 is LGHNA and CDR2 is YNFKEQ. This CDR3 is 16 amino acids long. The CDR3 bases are TGTGCCAGCAGCCTCGAACTAGCGCGCTATCAAGAGACCCAGTACTTC. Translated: CASSLELARYQETQYF.

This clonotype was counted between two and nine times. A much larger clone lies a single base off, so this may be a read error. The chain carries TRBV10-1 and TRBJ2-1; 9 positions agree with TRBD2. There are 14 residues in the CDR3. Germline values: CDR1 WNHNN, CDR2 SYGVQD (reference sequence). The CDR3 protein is CASGEVAGEIEQFF. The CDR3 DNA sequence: TGCGCCAGCGGTGAGGTAGCGGGAGAGATTGAGCAGTTCTTC.

The CDR3 spells CSALGQISSYEQYF. CDR3 in DNA: TGCAGTGCCCTGGGACAGATCAGCTCCTACGAGCAGTACTTC. This chain connects TRBV20-1 to TRBJ2-7, with TRBD1 identical over 7 bases. The CDR3 totals 14 residues. Germline CDR1 is DFQATT and CDR2 is SNEGSKA (reference sequence). With V trimmed by 6 bases and J by 0 bases, 8 bases remained unmatched.

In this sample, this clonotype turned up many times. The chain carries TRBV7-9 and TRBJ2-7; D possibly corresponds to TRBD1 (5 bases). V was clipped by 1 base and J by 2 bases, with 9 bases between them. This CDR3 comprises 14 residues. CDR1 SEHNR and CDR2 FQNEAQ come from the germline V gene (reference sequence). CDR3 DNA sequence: TGTGCCAGCAGCTTAGTTCCAGGGCCCTACGAGCAGTACTTC. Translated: CASSLVPGPYEQYF. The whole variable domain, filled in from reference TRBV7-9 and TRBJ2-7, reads DTGVSQNPRHKITKRGQNVTFRCDPISEHNRLYWYRQTLGQGPEFLTYFQNEAQLEKSRLLSDRFSAERPKGSFSTLEIQRTEQGDSAMYLCASSLVPGPYEQYFGPGTRLTVT.

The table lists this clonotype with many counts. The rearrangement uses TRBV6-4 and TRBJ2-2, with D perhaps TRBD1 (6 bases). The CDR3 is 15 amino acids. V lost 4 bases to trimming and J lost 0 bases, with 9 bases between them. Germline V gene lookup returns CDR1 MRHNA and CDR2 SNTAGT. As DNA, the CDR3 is TGTGCCAGCAGTGGCGGACAGTCGAACACCGGGGAGCTGTTTTTT. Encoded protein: CASSGGQSNTGELFF.

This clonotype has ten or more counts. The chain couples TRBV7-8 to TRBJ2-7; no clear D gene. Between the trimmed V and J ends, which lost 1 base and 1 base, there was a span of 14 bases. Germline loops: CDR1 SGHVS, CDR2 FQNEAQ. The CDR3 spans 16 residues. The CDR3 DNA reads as TGTGCCAGCAGCTTAGGTCAAGGACGGTCTTCCTACGAGCAGTACTTC. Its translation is CASSLGQGRSSYEQYF.

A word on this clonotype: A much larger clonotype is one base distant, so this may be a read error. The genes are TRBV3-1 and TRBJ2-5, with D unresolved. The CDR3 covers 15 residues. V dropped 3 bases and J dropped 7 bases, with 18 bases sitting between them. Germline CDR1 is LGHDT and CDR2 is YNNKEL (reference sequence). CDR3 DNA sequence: TGTGCCAGCAGCCAGGCTAGGCTCCCTCGAGGGACCCAGTACTTC. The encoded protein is CASSQARLPRGTQYF.

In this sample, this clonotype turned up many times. CDR3 nucleotides: TGCAGTGCTAGAGATCCTTTTCGACAGGCGACGTTCTACGAGCAGTACTTC. Amino acid sequence: CSARDPFRQATFYEQYF. The V and J genes are TRBV20-1 and TRBJ2-7; D possibly corresponds to TRBD1 (6 bases). The CDR3 spans 17 residues. The ends were cut back, 0 bases at V and 3 bases at J, with 21 bases in the middle. In germline, CDR1 is DFQATT, CDR2 SNEGSKA (reference sequence).

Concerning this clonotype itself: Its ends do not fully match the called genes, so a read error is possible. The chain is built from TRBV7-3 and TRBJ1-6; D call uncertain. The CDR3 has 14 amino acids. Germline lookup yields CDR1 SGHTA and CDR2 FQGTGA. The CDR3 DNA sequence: TGTGCTAGCAACTTGGCCCGCTATAATTCACCCCTCCACTTT. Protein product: CASNLARYNSPLHF. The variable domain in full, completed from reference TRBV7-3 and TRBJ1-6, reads GAGVSQTPSNKVTEKGKYVELRCDPISGHTALYWYRQSLGQGPEFLIYFQGTGAADDSGLPNDRFFAVRPEGSVSTLKIQRTERGDSAVYLCASNLARYNSPLHFGNGTRLTVT.

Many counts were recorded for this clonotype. The CDR3 loop reads CASSYITNTGELFF. CDR3 in DNA: TGTGCCAGCAGTTACATCACGAACACCGGGGAGCTGTTTTTT. The chain has TRBV6-5 and TRBJ2-2; D is unclear. This CDR3 is 14 amino acids long. Trimming took 2 bases from V and 0 from J, leaving 4 bases between them. Germline loops: CDR1 MNHEY, CDR2 SVGAGI.

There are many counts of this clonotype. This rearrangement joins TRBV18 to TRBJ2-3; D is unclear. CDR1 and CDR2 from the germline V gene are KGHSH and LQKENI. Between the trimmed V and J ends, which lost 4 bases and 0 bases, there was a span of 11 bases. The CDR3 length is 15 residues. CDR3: CASSLSASSTDTQYF. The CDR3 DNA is TGTGCCAGCTCACTGTCGGCCTCTAGCACAGATACGCAGTATTTT. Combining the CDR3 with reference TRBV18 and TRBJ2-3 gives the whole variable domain NAGVMQNPRHLVRRRGQEARLRCSPMKGHSHVYWYRQLPEEGLKFMVYLQKENIIDESGMPKERFSAEFPKEGPSILRIQQVVRGDSAAYFCASSLSASSTDTQYFGPGTRLTVL.

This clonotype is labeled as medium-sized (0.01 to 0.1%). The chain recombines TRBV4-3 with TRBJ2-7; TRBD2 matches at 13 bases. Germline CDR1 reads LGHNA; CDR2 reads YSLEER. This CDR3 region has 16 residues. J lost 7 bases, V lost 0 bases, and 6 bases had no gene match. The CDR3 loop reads CASSQDPGLAGVEQYF. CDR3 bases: TGCGCCAGCAGCCAAGATCCTGGACTAGCGGGAGTTGAGCAGTACTTC.

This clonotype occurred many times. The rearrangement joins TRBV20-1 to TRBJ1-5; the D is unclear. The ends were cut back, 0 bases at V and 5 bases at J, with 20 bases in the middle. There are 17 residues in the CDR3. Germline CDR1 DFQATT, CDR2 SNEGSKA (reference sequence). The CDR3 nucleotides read TGCAGTGCTAGAGATATCCCGAAAAAGGACGCGTATCAGCCCCAGCATTTT. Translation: CSARDIPKKDAYQPQHF.

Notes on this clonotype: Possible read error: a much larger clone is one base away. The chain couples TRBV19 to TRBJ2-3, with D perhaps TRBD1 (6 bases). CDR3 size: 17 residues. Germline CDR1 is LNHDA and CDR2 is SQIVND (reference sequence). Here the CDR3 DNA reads TGTACCAGTAGTATAGCCGGTCGGGGACACCTCACAGATACGCAGTATTTT. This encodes CTSSIAGRGHLTDTQYF.

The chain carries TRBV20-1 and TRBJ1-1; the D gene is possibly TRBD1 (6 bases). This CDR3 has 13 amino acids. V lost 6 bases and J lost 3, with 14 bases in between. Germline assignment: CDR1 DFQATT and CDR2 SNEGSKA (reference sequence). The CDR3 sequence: CSARGGSYTEAFF. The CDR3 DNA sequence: TGCAGTGCCCGAGGGGGGTCATACACTGAAGCTTTCTTT.

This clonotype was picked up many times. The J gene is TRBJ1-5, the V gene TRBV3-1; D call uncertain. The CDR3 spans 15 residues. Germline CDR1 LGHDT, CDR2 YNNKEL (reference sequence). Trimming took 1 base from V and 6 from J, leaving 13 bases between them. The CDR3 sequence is CASSQGNFHIQPQHF. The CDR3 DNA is TGTGCCAGCAGCCAAGGGAACTTTCATATTCAGCCCCAGCATTTT.

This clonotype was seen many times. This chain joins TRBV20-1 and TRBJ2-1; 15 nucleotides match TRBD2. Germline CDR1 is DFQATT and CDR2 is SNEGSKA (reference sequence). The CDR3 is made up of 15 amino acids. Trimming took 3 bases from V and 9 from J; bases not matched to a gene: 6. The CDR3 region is CSAREGLAGGIEQFF. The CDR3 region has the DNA TGCAGTGCTAGGGAGGGACTAGCGGGAGGAATTGAGCAGTTCTTC.

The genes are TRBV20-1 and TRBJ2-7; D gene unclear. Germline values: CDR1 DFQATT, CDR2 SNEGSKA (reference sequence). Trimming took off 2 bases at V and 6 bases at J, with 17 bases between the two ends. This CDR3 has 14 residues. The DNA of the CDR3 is TGCAGTGCTAGATTAGGCGGCAGACTTGTCGAGCAGTACTTC. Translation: CSARLGGRLVEQYF.

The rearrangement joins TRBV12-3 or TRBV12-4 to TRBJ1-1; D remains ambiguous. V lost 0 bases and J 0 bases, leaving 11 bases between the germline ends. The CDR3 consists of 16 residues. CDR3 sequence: CASSLALTYLNTEAFF. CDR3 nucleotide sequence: TGTGCCAGCAGTTTAGCGCTAACCTACTTGAACACTGAAGCTTTCTTT.

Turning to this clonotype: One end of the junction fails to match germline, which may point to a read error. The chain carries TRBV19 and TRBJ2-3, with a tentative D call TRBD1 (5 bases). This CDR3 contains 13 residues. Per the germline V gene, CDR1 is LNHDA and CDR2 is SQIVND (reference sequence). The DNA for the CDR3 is TGTGCCAGTAGTATTGCCACGACAGACACGCAGTATTTT. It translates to CASSIATTDTQYF.

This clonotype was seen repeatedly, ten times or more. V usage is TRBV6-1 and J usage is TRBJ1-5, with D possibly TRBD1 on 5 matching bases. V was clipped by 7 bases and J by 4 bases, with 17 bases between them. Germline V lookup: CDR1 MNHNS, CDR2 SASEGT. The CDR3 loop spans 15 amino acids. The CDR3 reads CASIQRGVLNQPQHF. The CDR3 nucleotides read TGTGCCAGCATCCAGAGGGGAGTCTTGAATCAGCCCCAGCATTTT.

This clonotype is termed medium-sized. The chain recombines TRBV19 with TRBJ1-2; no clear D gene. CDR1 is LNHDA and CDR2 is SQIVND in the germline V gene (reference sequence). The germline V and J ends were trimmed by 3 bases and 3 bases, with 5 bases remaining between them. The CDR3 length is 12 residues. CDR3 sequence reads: CASSISDYGYTF. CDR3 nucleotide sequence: TGTGCCAGTAGTATTTCCGACTATGGCTACACCTTC.

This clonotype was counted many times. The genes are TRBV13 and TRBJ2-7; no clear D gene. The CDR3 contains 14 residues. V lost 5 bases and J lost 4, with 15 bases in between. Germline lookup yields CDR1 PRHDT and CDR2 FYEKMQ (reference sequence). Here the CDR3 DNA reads TGTGCCAGCAGCCCCGGGCGGTTATATTACGAGCAGTACTTC. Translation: CASSPGRLYYEQYF.

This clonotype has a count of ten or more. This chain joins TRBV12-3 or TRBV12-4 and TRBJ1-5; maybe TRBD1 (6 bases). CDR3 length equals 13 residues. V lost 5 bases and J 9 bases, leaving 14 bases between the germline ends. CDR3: CASSPGQYRPQHF. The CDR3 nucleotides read TGTGCCAGCAGTCCAGGACAGTATAGGCCCCAGCATTTT.